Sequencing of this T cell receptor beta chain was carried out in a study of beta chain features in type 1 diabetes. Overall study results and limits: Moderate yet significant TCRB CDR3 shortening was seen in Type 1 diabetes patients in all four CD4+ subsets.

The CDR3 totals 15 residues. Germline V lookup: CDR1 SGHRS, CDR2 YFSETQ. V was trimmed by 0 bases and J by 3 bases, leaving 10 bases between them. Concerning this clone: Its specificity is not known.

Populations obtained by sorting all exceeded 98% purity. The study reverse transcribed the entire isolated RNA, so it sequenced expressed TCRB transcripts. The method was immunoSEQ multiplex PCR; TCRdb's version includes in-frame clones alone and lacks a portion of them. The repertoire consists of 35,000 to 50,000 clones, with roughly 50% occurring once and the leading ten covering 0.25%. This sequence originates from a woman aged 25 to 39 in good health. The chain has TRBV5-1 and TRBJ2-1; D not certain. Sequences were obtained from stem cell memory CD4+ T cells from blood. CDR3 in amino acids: CASSLGPDFYNEQFF. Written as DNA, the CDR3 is TGCGCCAGCAGCTTGGGGCCAGACTTCTACAATGAGCAGTTCTTC.